The entry below gives a single T cell receptor (beta chain) sequence along with its context. Its antigen is still unknown. The table came from immunoSEQ multiplex PCR; TCRdb's copy has only in-frame clones and leaves some out. This sample has fewer than 9,500 clones, with 85% to 95% found just once. The data were taken from a study of graft-versus-host responses after intestinal transplantation. General observations from the study: Circulating GvH clone levels at their peak were associated with HvG declines (early post-transplant).

This CDR3 has 13 residues. CDR1 is MNHEY and CDR2 is SMNVEV in the germline V gene (reference sequence). V lost 4 bases, J lost 8 bases, and 14 bases lay in between. This TCR was sampled from a human patient who received an intestinal transplant, so some T cells may come from the graft donor. The V gene is TRBV27, the J gene TRBJ1-2; tentative D call: TRBD1 (5 bases). This specimen was PBMCs, taken around 31 days after intestinal transplant. The CDR3 region has the DNA TGTGCCAGCAGTTGGAGCAGGGAGGAGGGCTACACCTTC. Translating it yields CASSWSREEGYTF.